A selection of T cell receptor beta chains follows, all from one sample in a study of blood T cells in healthy people across ages. TCRdb itself ran the 5' RACE reads through MiXCR, one entry per CDR3 protein. The table has about 640,000 distinct CDR3 sequences, 58% seen once. The sequenced material came from blood. The receptors come from a man in his sixties in good health. Both conserved end residues are part of each CDR3. Each record gives: J gene, D gene, V gene, clone size, CDR3 protein, CDR3 DNA. D genes are given only for firm matches. The size entry is marked missing in some rows and otherwise reads once, few, many or a size class.

>TRBJ1-6|-|TRBV7-2|few
CASSSDHRAYNSPLHF
TGTGCCAGCAGCTCGGACCACAGGGCTTATAATTCACCCCTCCACTTT
>TRBJ2-1|-|TRBV7-8|-
CASSPTNPGGGGNEQFF
TGTGCCAGCAGCCCTACTAACCCAGGGGGGGGTGGCAATGAGCAGTTCTTC
>TRBJ2-5|-|TRBV4-1|once
CASSQGGSGRPETQYF
TGCGCCAGCAGCCAAGGCGGATCGGGGAGGCCAGAGACCCAGTACTTC
>TRBJ2-2|-|TRBV4-2|-
CASSQDGASNTGELFF
TGTGCCAGCAGCCAAGATGGGGCCTCGAACACCGGGGAGCTGTTTTTT
>TRBJ2-7|-|TRBV10-3|few
CAIGGTDSSYEQYF
TGTGCCATCGGAGGGACAGACAGCTCCTACGAGCAGTACTTC
>TRBJ2-6|-|TRBV29-1|many
CSVDSGANVLTF
TGCAGCGTTGATTCGGGGGCCAACGTCCTGACTTTC
>TRBJ1-5|-|TRBV4-3|-
CASSQEGEQPQHF
TGCGCCAGCAGCCAAGAAGGTGAACAGCCCCAGCATTTT
>TRBJ2-1|TRBD2|TRBV20-1|-
CSARAQRGVSYNEQFF
TGCAGTGCTAGAGCGCAGCGGGGGGTCTCCTACAATGAGCAGTTCTTC
>TRBJ1-6|TRBD1|TRBV6-2/TRBV6-3|-
CASSAQGDNSPLHF
TGTGCCAGCAGCGCACAGGGGGATAATTCACCCCTCCACTTT
>TRBJ2-7|-|TRBV5-1|-
CASSSRTDTYEQYF
TGCGCCAGCAGCTCGAGGACCGATACCTACGAGCAGTACTTC
>TRBJ2-1|-|TRBV2|-
CARQDNEQFF
TGTGCCCGCCAGGACAATGAGCAGTTCTTC
>TRBJ1-1|-|TRBV7-6|few
CASSLIGKAFF
TGTGCCAGCAGCTTAATAGGGAAAGCTTTCTTT
>TRBJ1-2|-|TRBV10-3|-
CAISDKGTNYGYTF
TGTGCCATCAGTGACAAGGGAACCAACTATGGCTACACCTTC
>TRBJ2-3|TRBD2|TRBV30|-
CAWTTKRDTQYF
TGTGCCTGGACAACGAAGCGGGACACGCAGTATTTT
>TRBJ2-3|-|TRBV12-3/TRBV12-4|-
CASSFSRGPGDVQYF
TGTGCCAGCAGTTTTTCGCGGGGGCCTGGGGATGTGCAGTATTTT
>TRBJ2-3|-|TRBV6-2/TRBV6-3|-
CASSLRSDEDTQYF
TGTGCCAGCAGTTTGCGCAGTGACGAGGATACGCAGTATTTT
>TRBJ1-2|-|TRBV9|-
CASSVTSDRSYGYTF
TGTGCCAGCAGCGTAACTTCGGACCGATCATATGGCTACACCTTC
>TRBJ2-1|TRBD2|TRBV20-1|few
CSASHPTSGGLSRQFF
TGCAGTGCTAGCCACCCGACTAGCGGGGGCCTTTCTCGTCAGTTCTTC
>TRBJ2-7|TRBD2|TRBV5-4|-
CASSPGLAEGYEQYF
TGTGCCAGCAGCCCGGGACTAGCGGAGGGGTACGAGCAGTACTTC
>TRBJ2-4|-|TRBV3-1|-
CASSQDFRENIQYF
TGTGCCAGCAGCCAAGATTTCCGAGAAAACATTCAGTACTTC
>TRBJ2-5|TRBD2|TRBV4-1|few
CASSQRGLAGRQETQYF
TGCGCCAGCAGCCAGAGGGGGTTAGCGGGGAGACAAGAGACCCAGTACTTC
>TRBJ2-7|TRBD1|TRBV14|-
CASSPTGKAYEQYF
TGTGCCAGCAGCCCGACAGGGAAGGCCTACGAGCAGTACTTC
>TRBJ2-5|-|TRBV6-2/TRBV6-3|-
CASNHGAQETQYF
TGTGCCAGCAATCATGGGGCCCAAGAGACCCAGTACTTC
>TRBJ2-5|TRBD2|TRBV6-2/TRBV6-3|-
CATNRPGTSGKETQYF
TGTGCCACCAACCGACCCGGGACTAGTGGAAAAGAGACCCAGTACTTC
>TRBJ1-1|-|TRBV20-1|-
CSATPGPGVEAFF
TGCAGTGCTACCCCGGGGCCTGGGGTAGAAGCTTTCTTT
>TRBJ2-1|TRBD2|TRBV4-1|-
CASSPRGGNCNEQFF
TGCGCCAGCAGCCCGCGGGGGGGGAACTGCAACGAGCAGTTCTTC
>TRBJ2-1|TRBD1|TRBV20-1|-
CSAYRRDRGQSSHNEQFF
TGCAGTGCTTACCGTCGGGACAGGGGGCAGTCGTCCCACAATGAGCAGTTCTTC
>TRBJ2-7|-|TRBV6-1|few
CASSARGVSYEQYF
TGTGCCAGCAGCGCCCGTGGGGTATCCTACGAGCAGTACTTC
>TRBJ2-5|-|TRBV24-1|-
CATSDPSGEQYF
TGTGCCACCAGTGACCCGTCCGGGGAGCAGTACTTC
>TRBJ1-1|-|TRBV29-1|few
CSVEGQMNTEAFF
TGCAGCGTTGAAGGACAGATGAACACTGAAGCTTTCTTT
>TRBJ1-1|TRBD1|TRBV5-1|few
CASSVTGGNTEAFF
TGCGCCAGCAGCGTGACAGGGGGGAACACTGAAGCTTTCTTT
>TRBJ1-2|-|TRBV28|many
CASSFPYGYTF
TGTGCCAGCAGTTTTCCCTATGGCTACACCTTC
>TRBJ2-7|TRBD1|TRBV7-9|-
CASSGTGALGEQYF
TGTGCCAGCAGCGGGACAGGGGCCCTCGGCGAGCAGTACTTC
>TRBJ2-1|TRBD2|TRBV3-1|once
CASSQVSGDFSYNEQFF
TGTGCCAGCAGCCAAGTTAGCGGGGACTTCTCCTACAATGAGCAGTTCTTC
>TRBJ2-5|-|TRBV28|-
CASSINLGPSGEQYF
TGTGCCAGCAGCATTAACCTCGGACCCTCCGGTGAGCAGTACTTC
>TRBJ1-1|TRBD1|TRBV5-1|-
CASSPRQGDGTEAFF
TGCGCCAGCAGCCCACGACAGGGAGACGGCACTGAAGCTTTCTTT
>TRBJ2-3|TRBD1|TRBV12-3/TRBV12-4|few
CASSLGDRDTQYF
TGTGCCAGCAGTTTGGGGGACAGAGATACGCAGTATTTT
>TRBJ2-5|-|TRBV9|-
CASTDTSSTETQYF
TGTGCCAGCACGGACACGTCCTCAACGGAGACCCAGTACTTC
>TRBJ2-4|TRBD1|TRBV20-1|once
CSAPRGQVLAKNIQYF
TGCAGTGCTCCCCGCGGACAGGTTCTAGCCAAAAACATTCAGTACTTC
>TRBJ2-7|-|TRBV20-1|-
CSGQEALEQYF
TGTAGTGGGCAGGAGGCCCTCGAGCAGTACTTC
>TRBJ2-7|-|TRBV6-1|-
CASSGPSGTDSYEQYF
TGTGCCAGCAGTGGCCCGTCCGGGACGGACTCCTACGAGCAGTACTTC
>TRBJ2-7|-|TRBV25-1|many
CATGVSYEQYF
TGTGCCACCGGGGTCTCCTACGAGCAGTACTTC
>TRBJ2-7|-|TRBV7-2|-
CASGLNRYEQYF
TGTGCCAGCGGCTTAAATCGCTACGAGCAGTACTTC
>TRBJ2-2|-|TRBV6-5|-
CASTIGGAVTGELFF
TGTGCCAGCACGATCGGGGGCGCGGTAACCGGGGAGCTGTTTTTT
>TRBJ1-4|TRBD1|TRBV4-2|few
CASSQDPGTGDEKLFF
TGTGCCAGCAGCCAAGATCCAGGGACAGGGGATGAAAAACTGTTTTTT
>TRBJ2-1|TRBD2|TRBV20-1|few
CSANPTSAYNEQFF
TGCAGTGCCAATCCGACTAGCGCCTACAATGAGCAGTTCTTC
>TRBJ2-5|TRBD2|TRBV7-8|-
CASSLYLAGGLAGQYF
TGTGCCAGCAGCTTATATTTAGCGGGGGGGCTTGCGGGCCAGTACTTC
>TRBJ2-3|-|TRBV20-1|-
CSARGGGRTDTQYF
TGCAGTGCTAGAGGAGGGGGGCGCACAGATACGCAGTATTTT
>TRBJ2-7|-|TRBV3-1|-
CASSQTQGPYEQYF
TGTGCCAGCAGCCAAACACAGGGTCCCTACGAGCAGTACTTC